This TCR beta chain was profiled in a study of T cell responses to AZD1222 COVID-19 vaccine. Data came from immunoSEQ multiplex PCR; TCRdb stores just in-frame clones and leaves some out. The sample holds roughly 120,000 clones, 85% to 95% seen once. Note on this clone: Antigen: not known.

The study, taken as a whole, reports: A mostly white British donor set with more females was recruited, and clonal diversity was possibly underestimated.

Per the germline V gene, CDR1 is SGHAT and CDR2 is FQNNGV. With 1 base removed from V and 7 bases from J, the gap between germline ends came to 16 bases. This CDR3 contains 15 residues. This sample comprised peripheral blood, obtained on day 0 of AZD1222 vaccination. The sequence derives from an adult in good health. The chain carries TRBV11-2 and TRBJ1-1, with unresolved D. The CDR3 DNA follows: TGTGCCAGCAGCTTAGTAGAGTGGGAGGTAGGTGAAGCTTTCTTT. Translated: CASSLVEWEVGEAFF.